The next 8 T cell receptor beta chains were all read from a single sample in a study of blood T cell repertoires in COVID-19. The data were produced by immunoSEQ multiplex PCR, yet TCRdb's version contains in-frame clones alone and is incomplete. The sample holds hundreds of thousands of clones; approximately 91% are singletons and the top ten take roughly 7.3%. Sample: peripheral blood. The receptors were gathered from a woman in her fifties or sixties with COVID-19, enrolled during active disease.

The V and J genes are TRBV6-1 and TRBJ1-2; no clear D gene. With 2 bases removed from V and 6 bases from J, the gap between germline ends came to 13 bases. Germline V gives CDR1 MNHNS, CDR2 SASEGT. There are 14 residues in the CDR3. The CDR3 loop reads CASSEIGVRDGYTF. DNA for the CDR3: TGTGCCAGCAGTGAAATCGGGGTTAGGGATGGCTACACCTTC.

This clone has only one observation. The chain is built from TRBV18 and TRBJ2-3; 12 bases map to TRBD2. The CDR3 sequence is 16 residues long. Germline values: CDR1 KGHSH, CDR2 LQKENI. V lost 2 bases and J lost 3; bases outside the gene matches: 3. For the CDR3, the DNA is TGTGCCAGCTCACCAGGGACTAGCGGGCCGACAGATACGCAGTATTTT. This gives the protein CASSPGTSGPTDTQYF.

The genes are TRBV19 and TRBJ1-2; D uncertain. The CDR3 loop spans 14 amino acids. The V gene's germline CDR1 is LNHDA and CDR2 SQIVND (reference sequence). V dropped 1 base and J dropped 5 bases, with 11 bases sitting between them. CDR3 nucleotide sequence: TGTGCCAGTAGTATAGGCGTCAGACTATATGGCTACACCTTC. Its protein is CASSIGVRLYGYTF.

This chain uses TRBV19 with TRBJ1-5; 7 positions match TRBD1. V shed 3 bases, J shed 2 bases, and the junction held 4 bases outside the gene matches. Germline V CDR1 and CDR2: LNHDA, SQIVND (reference sequence). The CDR3 covers 15 residues. CDR3 nucleotides: TGTGCCAGTAGTATCTCGGGACAGCGCAATCAGCCCCAGCATTTT. Its translation is CASSISGQRNQPQHF. Supplemented by reference TRBV19 and TRBJ1-5, the full variable domain reads DGGITQSPKYLFRKEGQNVTLSCEQNLNHDAMYWYRQDPGQGLRLIYYSQIVNDFQKGDIAEGYSVSREKKESFPLTVTSAQKNPTAFYLCASSISGQRNQPQHFGDGTRLSIL.

This clone was observed once. V usage is TRBV4-1 and J usage is TRBJ1-2; the D gene is possibly TRBD1 (5 bases). The germline V gene encodes CDR1 MGHRA and CDR2 YSYEKL. The germline V and J ends were trimmed by 4 bases and 8 bases, with 17 bases remaining between them. This CDR3 is 14 amino acids long. The CDR3 DNA reads TGCGCCAGCAGCCCCTCCGGGAGGGGAGAAGGCTACACCTTC. This sequence encodes CASSPSGRGEGYTF.

The rearrangement joins TRBV30 to TRBJ1-2; no firm D call. V shed 3 bases and J shed 8 bases, with 7 bases lying between them. CDR1 and CDR2 from the germline V gene are GTSNPN and SVGIG (reference sequence). This CDR3 has 10 amino acids. The CDR3 coding sequence is TGTGCCTGGAGGGCATGGGGCTACACCTTC. Translated, it gives CAWRAWGYTF.

The V gene is TRBV3-1 (or the pseudogene TRBV3-2), the J gene TRBJ2-4, with D perhaps matching TRBD1 (5 bases). The V end lost 3 bases, the J end lost 9 bases, and 12 bases lay between the germline ends. The CDR3 has 13 amino acids. Looked up from germline, CDR1 is LGHDT and CDR2 is YNNKEL (reference sequence). The CDR3 region has the DNA TGTGCCAGCAGCCAGACGACAGAGACCATTCAGTACTTC. Translation: CASSQTTETIQYF.

The chain joins TRBV7-9 to TRBJ1-2, with 9 bases that match TRBD1. From germline, CDR1 is SEHNR and CDR2 FQNEAQ (reference sequence). V was pared by 3 bases and J by 3 bases, with 2 bases of the junction left unmatched. CDR3 length: 14 amino acids. The CDR3 sequence is CASSFRQGDYGYTF. The CDR3 coding sequence is TGTGCCAGCAGCTTCAGACAGGGGGACTATGGCTACACCTTC.